This TCR beta chain derives from a study of Tregs in tolerant kidney transplant recipients. The study's findings and limits: Biological reproducibility was not directly addressed, but technical replication error appeared minimal.

The germline gives CDR1 SEHNR, CDR2 FQNEAQ (reference sequence). The CDR3 loop spans 16 amino acids. Between the trimmed V and J ends, which lost 0 bases and 4 bases, there was a span of 14 bases. Clones were sequenced by immunoSEQ multiplex PCR, and TCRdb holds only the in-frame ones, with some missing. The table lists 90,000 or so clones, roughly nine tenths of them singletons. A remark on this clone: The antigen remains undetermined.

This TCR derives from a human donor in good health. The source material was CD8+ T cells from blood. The genes are TRBV7-9 and TRBJ2-3; the D gene is possibly TRBD2 (7 bases). CDR3 sequence: CASSLAGGGASDTQYF. The DNA for the CDR3 is TGTGCCAGCAGCTTAGCTGGAGGGGGGGCATCAGATACGCAGTATTTT.